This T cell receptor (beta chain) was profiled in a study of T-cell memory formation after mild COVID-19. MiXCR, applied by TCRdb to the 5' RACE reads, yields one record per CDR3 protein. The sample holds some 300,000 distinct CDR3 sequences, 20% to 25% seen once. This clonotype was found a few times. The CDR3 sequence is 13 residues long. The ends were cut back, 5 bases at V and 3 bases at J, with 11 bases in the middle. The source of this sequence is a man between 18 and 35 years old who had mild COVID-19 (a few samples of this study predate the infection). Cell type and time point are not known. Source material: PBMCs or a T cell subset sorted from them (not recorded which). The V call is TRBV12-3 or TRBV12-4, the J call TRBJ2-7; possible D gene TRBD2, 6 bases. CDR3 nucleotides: TGTGCCAGCAGTAGCGGGCCGAACTACGAGCAGTACGTC. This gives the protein CASSSGPNYEQYV.